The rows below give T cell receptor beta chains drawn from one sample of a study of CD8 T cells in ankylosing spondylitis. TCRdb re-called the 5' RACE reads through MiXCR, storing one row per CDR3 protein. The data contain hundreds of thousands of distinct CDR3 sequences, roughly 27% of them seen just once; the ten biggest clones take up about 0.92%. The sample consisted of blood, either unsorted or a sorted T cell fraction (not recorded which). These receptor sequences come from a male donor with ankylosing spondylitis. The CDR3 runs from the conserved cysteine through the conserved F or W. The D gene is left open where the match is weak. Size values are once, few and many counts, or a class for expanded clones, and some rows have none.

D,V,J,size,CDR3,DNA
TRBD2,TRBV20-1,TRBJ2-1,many,CSAKPGLAANNEQFF,TGCAGTGCCAAACCGGGACTAGCGGCCAACAATGAGCAGTTCTTC
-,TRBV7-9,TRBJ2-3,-,CASSLGASARSQYF,TGTGCCAGCAGCTTGGGGGCTAGCGCCCGGTCGCAGTATTTT
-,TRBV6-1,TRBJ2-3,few,CASSVMDFTDTQYF,TGTGCCAGCAGTGTTATGGATTTCACAGATACGCAGTATTTT
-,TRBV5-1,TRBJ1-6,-,CASSLEAGSSPYNSPLHF,TGCGCCAGCAGCTTGGAAGCAGGGAGTAGCCCCTATAATTCACCCCTCCACTTT
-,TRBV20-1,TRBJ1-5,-,CSARQGRSNQPQHF,TGCAGTGCTAGGCAGGGGCGAAGCAATCAGCCCCAGCATTTT
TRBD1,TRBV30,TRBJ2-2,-,CAWSMGQYTGELFF,TGTGCCTGGAGTATGGGACAGTACACCGGGGAGCTGTTTTTT
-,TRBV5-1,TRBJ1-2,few,CASSSNPGYGYTF,TGCGCCAGCAGCTCGAACCCAGGGTATGGCTACACCTTC
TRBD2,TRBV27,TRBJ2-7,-,CASSPSGTYEQYF,TGTGCCAGCAGCCCTAGCGGGACATACGAGCAGTACTTC
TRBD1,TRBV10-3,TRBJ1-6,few,CAISDRTGLNSPLHF,TGTGCCATCAGTGACCGGACAGGCCTTAATTCACCCCTCCACTTT
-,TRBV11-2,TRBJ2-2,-,CASSLVTTTGELFF,TGTGCCAGCAGCTTAGTAACGACTACCGGGGAGCTGTTTTTT
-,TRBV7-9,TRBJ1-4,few,CASSFGPRKEKLFF,TGTGCCAGCAGCTTCGGACCACGGAAAGAAAAACTGTTTTTT
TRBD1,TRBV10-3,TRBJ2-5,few,CAISNRGGETQYF,TGTGCCATCAGCAACAGGGGCGGGGAGACCCAGTACTTC
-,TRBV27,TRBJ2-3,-,CASIQRGTDTQYF,TGTGCCAGCATTCAGAGGGGCACAGATACGCAGTATTTT
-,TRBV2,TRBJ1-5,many,CASRVDTSSPNQPQHF,TGTGCCAGCAGGGTAGACACCTCAAGCCCCAATCAGCCCCAGCATTTT
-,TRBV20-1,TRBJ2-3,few,CSANQGIRTDTQYF,TGCAGTGCCAACCAGGGGATCCGCACAGATACGCAGTATTTT
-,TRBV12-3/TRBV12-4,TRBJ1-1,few,CASTTPRRTEAFF,TGTGCCAGCACAACACCTAGGAGGACTGAAGCTTTCTTT
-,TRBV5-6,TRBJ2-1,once,CASNLGLSNEQFF,TGTGCCAGCAACCTGGGACTCTCCAATGAGCAGTTCTTC
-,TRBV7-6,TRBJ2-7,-,CASTLRDNYEQYF,TGTGCCAGCACCCTCCGGGACAACTACGAGCAGTACTTC
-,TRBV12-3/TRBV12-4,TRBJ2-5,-,CASSLQSETQYF,TGTGCCAGCAGTTTACAAAGCGAGACCCAGTACTTC
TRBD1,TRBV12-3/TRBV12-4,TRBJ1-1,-,CASGRGPTEAFF,TGTGCCAGCGGGAGGGGGCCCACTGAAGCTTTCTTT
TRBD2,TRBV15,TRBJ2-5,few,CATSRGLAEVETQYF,TGTGCCACCAGCAGGGGACTAGCGGAGGTAGAGACCCAGTACTTC
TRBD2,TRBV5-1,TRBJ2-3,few,CASSFTSGNTDTQYF,TGCGCCAGCAGCTTTACTAGCGGGAATACAGATACGCAGTATTTT
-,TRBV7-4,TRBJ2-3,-,CASRYRVTDTQYF,TGTGCCAGCCGATACAGGGTCACAGATACGCAGTATTTT
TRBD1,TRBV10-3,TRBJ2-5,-,CAIGKGTGQETQYF,TGTGCCATCGGTAAAGGGACAGGCCAAGAGACCCAGTACTTC
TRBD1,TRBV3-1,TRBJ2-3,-,CASSQGTGVRGDTQYF,TGTGCCAGCAGCCAAGGGACAGGGGTGAGAGGAGATACGCAGTATTTT
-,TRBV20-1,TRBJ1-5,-,CCASGGYTAKASNQPQHF,TGCTGTGCGAGCGGGGGGTATACGGCCAAAGCTAGCAATCAGCCCCAGCATTTT
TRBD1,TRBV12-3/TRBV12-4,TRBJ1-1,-,CASRHLTGDAEAFF,TGTGCCAGCAGACACCTCACAGGGGACGCTGAAGCTTTCTTT
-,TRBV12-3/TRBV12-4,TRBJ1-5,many,CASSLQGGGQPQHF,TGTGCCAGCAGTCTACAGGGAGGAGGACAGCCCCAGCATTTT